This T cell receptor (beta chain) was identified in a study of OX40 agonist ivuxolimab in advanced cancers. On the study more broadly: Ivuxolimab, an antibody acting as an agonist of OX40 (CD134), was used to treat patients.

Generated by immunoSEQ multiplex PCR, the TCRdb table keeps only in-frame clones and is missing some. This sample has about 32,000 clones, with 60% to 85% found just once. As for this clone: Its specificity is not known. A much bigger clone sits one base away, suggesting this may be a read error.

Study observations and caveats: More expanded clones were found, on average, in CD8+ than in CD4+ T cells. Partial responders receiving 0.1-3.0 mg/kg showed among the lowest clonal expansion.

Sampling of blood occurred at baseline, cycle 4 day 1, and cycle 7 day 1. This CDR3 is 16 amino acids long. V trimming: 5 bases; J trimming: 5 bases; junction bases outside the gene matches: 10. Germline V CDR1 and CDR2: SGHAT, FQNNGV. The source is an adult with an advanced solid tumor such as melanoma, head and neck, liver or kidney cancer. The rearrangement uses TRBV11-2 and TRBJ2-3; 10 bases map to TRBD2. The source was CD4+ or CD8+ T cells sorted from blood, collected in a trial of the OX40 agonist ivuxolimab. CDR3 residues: CASSRGGAGGVDTQYF. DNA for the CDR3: TGTGCCAGCAGCAGGGGGGGAGCGGGGGGGGTAGATACGCAGTATTTT.